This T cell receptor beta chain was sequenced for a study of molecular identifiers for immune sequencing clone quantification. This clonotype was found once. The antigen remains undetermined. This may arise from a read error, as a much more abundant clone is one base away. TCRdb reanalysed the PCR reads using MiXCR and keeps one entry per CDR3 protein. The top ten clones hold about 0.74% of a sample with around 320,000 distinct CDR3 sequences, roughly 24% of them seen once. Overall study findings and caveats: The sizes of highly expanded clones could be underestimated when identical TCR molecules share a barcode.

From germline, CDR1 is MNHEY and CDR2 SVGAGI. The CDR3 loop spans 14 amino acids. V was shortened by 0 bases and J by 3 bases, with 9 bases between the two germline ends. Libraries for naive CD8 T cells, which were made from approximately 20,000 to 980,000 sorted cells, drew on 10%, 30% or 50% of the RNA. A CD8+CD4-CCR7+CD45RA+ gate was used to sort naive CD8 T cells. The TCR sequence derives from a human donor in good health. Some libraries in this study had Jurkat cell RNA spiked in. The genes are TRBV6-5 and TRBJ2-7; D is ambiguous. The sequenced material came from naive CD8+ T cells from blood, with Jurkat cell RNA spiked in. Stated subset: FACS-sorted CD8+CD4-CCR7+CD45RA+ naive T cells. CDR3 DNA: TGTGCCAGCAGTTACTCGCTTCCACTCTACGAGCAGTACTTC. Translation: CASSYSLPLYEQYF.